The present TCR beta chain was sequenced within a study of blood T cell repertoires in COVID-19. This clone was counted once. Profiled with immunoSEQ multiplex PCR; TCRdb holds only in-frame clones, not every one. This table holds 250,000 to 350,000 clones, over 75% found once. Participants were placed into cohorts based on the clinical history they reported. CDR1 and CDR2 from the germline V gene are MNHEY and SMNVEV (reference sequence). The CDR3 covers 16 residues. The V end lost 0 bases, the J end lost 3 bases, and 15 bases lay between the germline ends. What was sequenced was PBMCs or T cells enriched from blood (not recorded which). The rearrangement uses TRBV27 and TRBJ2-7; D is perhaps TRBD1 (6 bases). The TCR was taken from a woman between 18 and 29 years old who had recovered from COVID-19. The CDR3 loop is CASSLSAHRESYEQYF. The CDR3 DNA reads as TGTGCCAGCAGTTTATCGGCCCACAGGGAAAGCTACGAGCAGTACTTC.